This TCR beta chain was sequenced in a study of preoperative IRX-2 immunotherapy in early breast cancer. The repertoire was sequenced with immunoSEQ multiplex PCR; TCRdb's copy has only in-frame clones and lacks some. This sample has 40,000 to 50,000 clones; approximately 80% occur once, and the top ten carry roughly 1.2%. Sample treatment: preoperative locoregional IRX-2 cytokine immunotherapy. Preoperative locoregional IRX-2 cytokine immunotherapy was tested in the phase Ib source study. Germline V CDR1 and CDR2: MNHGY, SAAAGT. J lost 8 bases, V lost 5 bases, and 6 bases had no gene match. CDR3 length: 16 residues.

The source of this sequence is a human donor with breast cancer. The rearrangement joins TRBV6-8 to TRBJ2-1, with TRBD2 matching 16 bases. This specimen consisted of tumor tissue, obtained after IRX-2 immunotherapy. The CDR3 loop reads CASSGGLAGGGHEQFF. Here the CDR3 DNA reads TGTGCCAGCAGTGGGGGACTAGCGGGAGGGGGGCATGAGCAGTTCTTC.